Following are 30 T cell receptor beta chains from one sample sequenced in a study of CD4 T cells in relation to SARS-CoV-2 and coronaviruses. Produced via immunoSEQ multiplex PCR; TCRdb's table is partial and in-frame only. The repertoire holds approximately 50,000 clones, about 91% seen once, with approximately 0.4% in the top ten. Sequencing was carried out using naive CD4+ T cells from PBMCs. The sample's subset: naive CD4+ T cells isolated by negative enrichment. All receptors derive from an adult with COVID-19.

J is TRBJ2-3 and V is TRBV12-3 or TRBV12-4; D not certain. The CDR3 extends over 12 amino acids. Trimming cost V 4 bases and J 9 bases, with 11 bases left between them. The CDR3 protein is CASSSRVKTQYF. CDR3 sequence (DNA): TGTGCCAGCAGTTCTAGAGTGAAGACGCAGTATTTT.

The rearrangement links TRBV20-1 to TRBJ1-1; D might be TRBD1 (6 bases). This CDR3 has 11 amino acids. Germline V CDR1 and CDR2: DFQATT, SNEGSKA (reference sequence). Trimming cost V 6 bases and J 8 bases, with 13 bases left between them. CDR3 residues: CSARGDVEAFF. CDR3 DNA sequence: TGCAGTGCCAGGGGCGACGTCGAAGCTTTCTTT.

This sequence joins TRBV10-3 and TRBJ2-7, with 9 bases fitting TRBD1. Germline V lookup: CDR1 ENHRY, CDR2 SYGVKD. The trim removed 2 bases at V and 5 bases at J, leaving 1 base unmatched. CDR3 size: 13 residues. CDR3 nucleotides: TGTGCCATCAGTGAGAGGGACAGGGACGAGCAGTACTTC. This encodes CAISERDRDEQYF.

V usage is TRBV7-2 and J usage is TRBJ2-3; D remains unclear. This CDR3 has 13 residues. In germline, CDR1 is SGHTA, CDR2 FQGNSA. The V gene lost 0 bases and the J gene lost 2 bases, with 3 bases spanning the gap. DNA for the CDR3: TGTGCCAGCAGCTTAGCCCCCACAGATACGCAGTATTTT. It codes for CASSLAPTDTQYF.

The chain joins TRBV19 to TRBJ1-2; tentatively, D is TRBD1 (5 bases). The V and J ends lost 5 bases and 6 bases respectively, with 13 bases between them. Germline lookup yields CDR1 LNHDA and CDR2 SQIVND (reference sequence). The CDR3 consists of 13 residues. CDR3 sequence reads: CASSPGQGDGYTF. In DNA form, the CDR3 reads TGTGCCAGTAGTCCCGGCCAAGGGGATGGCTACACCTTC. The full variable domain, completed using reference TRBV19 and TRBJ1-2, is DGGITQSPKYLFRKEGQNVTLSCEQNLNHDAMYWYRQDPGQGLRLIYYSQIVNDFQKGDIAEGYSVSREKKESFPLTVTSAQKNPTAFYLCASSPGQGDGYTFGSGTRLTVV.

The chain uses TRBV19 and TRBJ2-3, with D possibly TRBD1 on 5 matching bases. CDR1 is LNHDA, CDR2 SQIVND, per germline (reference sequence). V dropped 4 bases and J dropped 4 bases, with 12 bases sitting between them. The CDR3 has 14 residues. The DNA for the CDR3 is TGTGCCAGTAGTAAGTCAGGGCCCCCAGATACGCAGTATTTT. Protein sequence: CASSKSGPPDTQYF.

J is TRBJ2-2 and V is TRBV7-9; 9 bases align to TRBD2. After removal of 2 bases from V and 0 bases from J, the junction contained 10 bases not matched to a gene. Germline values: CDR1 SEHNR, CDR2 FQNEAQ (reference sequence). This CDR3 region has 19 residues. The CDR3 region is CASSLTFAGGPSNTGELFF. The CDR3 DNA follows: TGTGCCAGCAGCTTAACCTTTGCGGGAGGGCCTTCGAACACCGGGGAGCTGTTTTTT.

This clone has only one observation. The rearrangement joins TRBV21-1 to TRBJ2-6. TRBV21-1 constitutes a pseudogene. CDR3 length: 23 amino acids. CDR3 amino acids: CASSKIGGGGPSIHSSGANVLTF. CDR3 DNA sequence: TGTGCCAGCAGCAAAATTGGAGGAGGGGGTCCCTCCATTCATTCTTCTGGGGCCAACGTCCTGACTTTC.

The chain links TRBV2 to TRBJ2-5, with D unclear. V was shortened by 7 bases and J by 5 bases, with 17 bases between the two germline ends. This CDR3 is 14 amino acids long. Germline assignment: CDR1 SNHLY and CDR2 FYNNEI. The CDR3 loop is CASTRITLRETQYF. The CDR3 nucleotides are TGTGCCAGCACTAGGATAACCTTACGGGAGACCCAGTACTTC.

The rearrangement links TRBV2 to TRBJ2-3; 7 bases align to TRBD2. V lost 4 bases to trimming and J lost 0 bases; unmatched junction nucleotides: 4. Germline CDR1 is SNHLY and CDR2 is FYNNEI. The length of the CDR3 is 15 residues. In DNA, the CDR3 is TGTGCCAGCAGTGGGGAGGGACTAAGCACAGATACGCAGTATTTT. Translation gives CASSGEGLSTDTQYF.

The chain is built from TRBV5-1 and TRBJ2-6; D uncertain. The CDR3 spans 13 residues. Trimming took 1 base from V and 3 from J, leaving 2 bases between them. Germline V CDR1 and CDR2: SGHRS, YFSETQ. CDR3 sequence reads: CASSLNGANVLTF. The CDR3 region has the DNA TGCGCCAGCAGCTTGAATGGGGCCAACGTCCTGACTTTC.

The genes are TRBV6-5 and TRBJ2-2, with 8 positions matching TRBD1. Looked up from germline, CDR1 is MNHEY and CDR2 is SVGAGI. CDR3 length: 15 residues. The trim removed 4 bases at V and 5 bases at J, leaving 6 bases unmatched. The CDR3: CASSSQGALTGELFF. The CDR3 bases are TGTGCCAGCAGTTCGCAGGGGGCGCTAACCGGGGAGCTGTTTTTT.

The chain recombines TRBV6-6 with TRBJ2-2, with TRBD2 matching 9 bases. Germline V gene lookup returns CDR1 MNHNY and CDR2 SVGAGI (reference sequence). The ends lost 5 bases at V and 1 base at J; junction bases unmatched: 8. This CDR3 comprises 17 residues. The CDR3 coding sequence is TGTGCCAGCAGTCCCCCTGGCGGGAGGGTGAACACCGGGGAGCTGTTTTTT. This translates into CASSPPGGRVNTGELFF.

The gene calls are TRBV18 and TRBJ2-7, with D possibly TRBD1 on 7 matching bases. CDR1 and CDR2 (germline): KGHSH, LQKENI. Trimming took off 6 bases at V and 2 bases at J, with 11 bases between the two ends. This CDR3 comprises 13 residues. The CDR3 DNA is TGTGCCAGCTCTCCAGGGGGGCCCTACGAGCAGTACTTC. It is translated as CASSPGGPYEQYF.

The CDR3 loop is CATLGTGANVLTF. CDR3 DNA: TGTGCCACCCTGGGAACTGGGGCCAACGTCCTGACTTTC. The chain uses TRBV6-5 and TRBJ2-6; D not resolved. This CDR3 is 13 amino acids long. The V gene's germline CDR1 is MNHEY and CDR2 SVGAGI. Trimming pared 10 bases from V and 2 bases from J, leaving 9 bases between.

The CDR3 loop is CASSQVGRSVGQPQHF. DNA for the CDR3: TGCGCCAGCAGCCAAGTTGGACGGTCGGTTGGGCAGCCCCAGCATTTT. This chain connects TRBV4-1 to TRBJ1-5; D ambiguous. The CDR3 spans 16 residues. The ends were cut back, 1 base at V and 7 bases at J, with 17 bases in the middle. Germline assignment: CDR1 MGHRA and CDR2 YSYEKL.

V usage is TRBV24-1 and J usage is TRBJ2-5; D ambiguous. V lost 5 bases, J lost 2 bases, and 11 bases lay in between. CDR1 and CDR2 from the germline V gene are KGHDR and SFDVKD. The CDR3 covers 14 residues. CDR3 in amino acids: CATSGPLGQETQYF. The CDR3 DNA reads as TGTGCCACCAGTGGTCCTCTGGGGCAAGAGACCCAGTACTTC.

This clone was recorded only once. The rearrangement joins TRBV19 to TRBJ2-1, with 11 bases fitting TRBD2. Germline V CDR1 and CDR2: LNHDA, SQIVND (reference sequence). This CDR3 is 18 amino acids long. V gave up 0 bases and J gave up 1 base; unmatched junction bases: 5. The CDR3 bases are TGTGCCAGTAGTATAGATCGACTAGCGGGGCTATCCTACAATGAGCAGTTCTTC. This gives the protein CASSIDRLAGLSYNEQFF.

The chain carries TRBV10-3 and TRBJ1-3; D unresolved. The CDR3 runs to 15 residues. Trimming removed 2 bases from V and 0 bases from J, with 8 bases in between. Germline assignment: CDR1 ENHRY and CDR2 SYGVKD. The CDR3 loop reads CAISESGDSGNTIYF. Here the CDR3 DNA reads TGTGCCATCAGTGAGAGTGGTGACTCTGGAAACACCATATATTTT.

The genes are TRBV5-4 and TRBJ2-1; TRBD1 matches at 11 bases. V lost 1 base to trimming and J lost 7 bases; unmatched junction nucleotides: 13. Germline loops: CDR1 SGHNT, CDR2 YYREEE (reference sequence). The CDR3 consists of 18 residues. The DNA for the CDR3 is TGTGCCAGCAGCTTGAAAAGCGGTGGGACAGGGGGAGGGAATGAGCAGTTCTTC. This codes for CASSLKSGGTGGGNEQFF.

This rearrangement joins TRBV5-4 to TRBJ1-2, with D perhaps TRBD1 (6 bases). There are 14 residues in the CDR3. V was shortened by 4 bases and J by 3 bases, with 13 bases between the two germline ends. Germline V CDR1 and CDR2: SGHNT, YYREEE (reference sequence). The CDR3 DNA reads as TGTGCCAGCAGCAGGACAGCCCCTTACTATGGCTACACCTTC. Translating gives CASSRTAPYYGYTF. Based on the CDR3 plus reference TRBV5-4 and TRBJ1-2, the full variable domain is ETGVTQSPTHLIKTRGQQVTLRCSSQSGHNTVSWYQQALGQGPQFIFQYYREEENGRGNFPPRFSGLQFPNYSSELNVNALELDDSALYLCASSRTAPYYGYTFGSGTRLTVV.

This clone was observed a single time. The chain combines TRBV14 with TRBJ2-1; the D is unclear. Per the germline V gene, CDR1 is SGHDN and CDR2 is FVKESK. V was cut by 1 base and J by 1 base, with 17 bases left in between. CDR3 length: 18 residues. CDR3 nucleotides: TGTGCCAGCAGCCAAGTTCGTTATCGGGTCTCGTCCTACAATGAGCAGTTCTTC. This codes for CASSQVRYRVSSYNEQFF.

The chain carries TRBV6-8 and TRBJ2-1; no reliable D call. This CDR3 is built from 13 residues. V was shortened by 2 bases and J by 9 bases, with 11 bases between the two germline ends. In germline, CDR1 is MNHGY, CDR2 SAAAGT. As DNA, the CDR3 is TGTGCCAGCAGTTACGTGACGAAGGCTGAGCAGTTCTTC. Its protein is CASSYVTKAEQFF.

The rearrangement joins TRBV7-3 to TRBJ2-3; weak D call: TRBD2 (6 bases). V was cut by 5 bases and J by 6 bases, with 15 bases left in between. CDR1 SGHTA and CDR2 FQGTGA come from the germline V gene. There are 14 residues in the CDR3. CDR3 DNA: TGTGCCAGCAGCCTTAATAGCGGCCCGGATACGCAGTATTTT. It codes for CASSLNSGPDTQYF.

The chain uses TRBV2 and TRBJ1-2, with 7 bases lining up with TRBD1. Germline V gene lookup returns CDR1 SNHLY and CDR2 FYNNEI. The CDR3 sequence is 14 residues long. The ends lost 1 base at V and 4 bases at J; junction bases unmatched: 3. CDR3: CASSEGGQFYGYTF. In nucleotides, the CDR3 is TGTGCCAGCAGTGAAGGGGGACAGTTCTATGGCTACACCTTC.

The V gene is TRBV28, the J gene TRBJ2-7; 11 nucleotides line up with TRBD2. The CDR3 has 16 amino acids. Germline assignment: CDR1 MDHEN and CDR2 SYDVKM. With 6 bases clipped from V and 4 bases from J, the junction kept 11 bases outside the gene matches. DNA of the CDR3: TGTGCCAGCAGATCCGGCCTAGCGGGAGGATTGTACGAGCAGTACTTC. Protein: CASRSGLAGGLYEQYF.

The chain couples TRBV19 to TRBJ1-5; D gene ambiguous. Germline lookup yields CDR1 LNHDA and CDR2 SQIVND (reference sequence). The CDR3 length is 17 residues. Trimming took off 3 bases at V and 2 bases at J, with 17 bases between the two ends. CDR3 sequence (DNA): TGTGCCAGTAGTATGGGCAGATTTGACGTTGGCAATCAGCCCCAGCATTTT. The encoded protein is CASSMGRFDVGNQPQHF.

The chain combines TRBV7-8 with TRBJ2-1; a weak D match, TRBD1 (5 bases). V was trimmed by 2 bases and J by 3 bases, leaving 14 bases between them. The germline gives CDR1 SGHVS, CDR2 FQNEAQ. The CDR3 totals 16 residues. The CDR3 nucleotides are TGTGCCAGCAGCTTACCCAGAGAAGGGGACTACAATGAGCAGTTCTTC. Its translation is CASSLPREGDYNEQFF.

V usage is TRBV30 and J usage is TRBJ1-2; no firm D call. V shed 6 bases and J shed 5 bases, with 13 bases lying between them. This CDR3 spans 12 amino acids. CDR1 is GTSNPN, CDR2 SVGIG, per germline (reference sequence). CDR3 residues: CACWVGRYGYTF. The CDR3, as DNA: TGTGCCTGTTGGGTGGGGAGATATGGCTACACCTTC.

The chain is built from TRBV6-5 and TRBJ1-4; 8 bases line up with TRBD1. J was trimmed by 8 bases and V by 6 bases; bases with no gene match: 2. Germline CDR1 MNHEY, CDR2 SVGAGI. The CDR3 totals 12 residues. The CDR3 loop reads CASRQGGEKLFF. In DNA, the CDR3 is TGTGCCAGCAGACAGGGGGGCGAAAAACTGTTTTTT.